The 26 T cell receptor beta chains below all came from one sample that was sequenced in a study of cytotoxic CD8 clonotypes in ibrutinib-treated CLL. Assay used: immunoSEQ multiplex PCR; TCRdb lists only in-frame clones, some missing. Here the sample spans about 22,000 clones, about 75% being singletons. The sequences come from PBMCs, collected before ibrutinib treatment. These receptor sequences come from a human donor with chronic lymphocytic leukemia.

The J gene is TRBJ1-1, the V gene TRBV7-8; tentative D call: TRBD1 (5 bases). This CDR3 spans 15 amino acids. Looked up from germline, CDR1 is SGHVS and CDR2 is FQNEAQ. V lost 1 base, J lost 5 bases, and 14 bases lay in between. The CDR3 bases are TGTGCCAGCAGCTTAGGGGCCACCGGGGGGACTGAAGCTTTCTTT. Translated: CASSLGATGGTEAFF.

The rearrangement links TRBV6-1 to TRBJ1-5; 7 bases agree with TRBD1. V lost 4 bases, J lost 0 bases, and 3 bases stayed unmatched. CDR3 size: 15 residues. Germline lookup yields CDR1 MNHNS and CDR2 SASEGT. The CDR3, as DNA: TGTGCCAGCAGTGCCAGGGGGTATAGCAATCAGCCCCAGCATTTT. Its translation is CASSARGYSNQPQHF.

CDR3 bases: TGTGCCAGTAAAGAAGATTCGGGACAACTTAGCAATCAGCCCCAGCATTTT. Amino acids: CASKEDSGQLSNQPQHF. The rearrangement uses TRBV19 and TRBJ1-5; D is perhaps TRBD1 (6 bases). The length of the CDR3 is 17 residues. Germline loops: CDR1 LNHDA, CDR2 SQIVND (reference sequence). V shed 7 bases and J shed 0 bases, with 19 bases lying between them.

CDR3 protein: CASSFNRDTQYF. Here the CDR3 DNA reads TGTGCCAGCAGTTTCAATCGCGATACGCAGTATTTT. The V gene is TRBV27, the J gene TRBJ2-3; D call uncertain. V was pared by 3 bases and J by 6 bases, with 7 bases between. This CDR3 is 12 amino acids long. Germline V gene sequence: CDR1 MNHEY, CDR2 SMNVEV (reference sequence).

The chain uses TRBV18 and TRBJ1-2, with D uncertain. CDR1 is KGHSH and CDR2 is LQKENI in the germline V gene. V lost 5 bases to trimming and J lost 0 bases, with 1 base between them. The CDR3 loop spans 11 amino acids. As DNA, the CDR3 is TGTGCCAGCTCAGCTAACTATGGCTACACCTTC. Translating it yields CASSANYGYTF.

The V call is TRBV4-3, the J call TRBJ2-7; 11 bases align to TRBD2. Unmatched junction bases numbered 12, after V lost 1 base and J lost 1 base. CDR1 is LGHNA and CDR2 is YSLEER in the germline V gene. There are 19 residues in the CDR3. CDR3 in DNA: TGCGCCAGCAGCCAAGTTCTGGGGGGGATAGCGGGAGGGTCCTACGAGCAGTACTTC. It yields the protein CASSQVLGGIAGGSYEQYF.

This sequence joins TRBV15 and TRBJ1-1; D possibly corresponds to TRBD1 (6 bases). V lost 0 bases and J 4 bases, leaving 18 bases between the germline ends. This CDR3 is built from 17 residues. From germline, CDR1 is LNHNV and CDR2 YYDKDF (reference sequence). CDR3 sequence reads: CATSRDGDTIRGTEAFF. For the CDR3, the DNA is TGTGCCACCAGCAGAGATGGGGACACAATTCGGGGCACTGAAGCTTTCTTT. Using reference TRBV15 and TRBJ1-1 for the parts outside the CDR3, the full variable domain is DAMVIQNPRYQVTQFGKPVTLSCSQTLNHNVMYWYQQKSSQAPKLLFHYYDKDFNNEADTPDNFQSRRPNTSFCFLDIRSPGLGDTAMYLCATSRDGDTIRGTEAFFGQGTRLTVV.

The chain recombines TRBV7-9 with TRBJ1-2; no definite D call. CDR1 SEHNR and CDR2 FQNEAQ come from the germline V gene (reference sequence). This CDR3 contains 13 residues. Trimming removed 1 base at V and 5 bases at J, with 8 bases between. CDR3 region: CASSLGSLYGYTF. The CDR3 nucleotides read TGTGCCAGCAGCTTAGGATCACTGTATGGCTACACCTTC.

The chain has TRBV18 and TRBJ1-2; D unresolved. The CDR3 covers 13 residues. Looked up from germline, CDR1 is KGHSH and CDR2 is LQKENI. V dropped 4 bases and J dropped 4 bases, with 10 bases sitting between them. CDR3 in amino acids: CASSQQGSYGYTF. CDR3 nucleotide sequence: TGTGCCAGCTCACAGCAAGGTTCCTATGGCTACACCTTC.

The chain combines TRBV7-9 with TRBJ1-1; D might be TRBD1 (6 bases). Trimming stripped 7 bases from V and 3 bases from J, with 18 bases between. Germline CDR1 reads SEHNR; CDR2 reads FQNEAQ (reference sequence). This CDR3 has 15 residues. The DNA of the CDR3 is TGTGCCAGCAAAATACAGGGAGGCCCTGACACTGAAGCTTTCTTT. Residues: CASKIQGGPDTEAFF.

This chain joins TRBV7-3 and TRBJ2-5; TRBD2 matches at 9 bases. CDR3 length: 14 amino acids. Germline V CDR1 and CDR2: SGHTA, FQGTGA. J gave up 5 bases and V 5 bases, and 6 bases lay outside the gene matches. CDR3: CASSVTSGGETQYF. The CDR3 nucleotides are TGTGCCAGCAGCGTGACTAGCGGCGGGGAGACCCAGTACTTC.

The chain is built from TRBV18 and TRBJ2-5; the match to TRBD2 covers 10 bases. CDR1 and CDR2 (germline): KGHSH, LQKENI. The V gene end was trimmed by 6 bases and the J gene end by 7 bases; junction bases not matched to a gene: 20. There are 18 residues in the CDR3. CDR3 amino acids: CASSPRVAGGGFMATQYF. In DNA form, the CDR3 reads TGTGCCAGCTCTCCCCGGGTAGCGGGAGGAGGATTCATGGCGACCCAGTACTTC.

The V gene is TRBV19, the J gene TRBJ1-4; TRBD1 matches 11 bases. CDR3 length: 15 residues. Trimming at V came to 5 bases and at J to 7 bases, leaving 6 bases not matched to a gene. The germline gives CDR1 LNHDA, CDR2 SQIVND (reference sequence). The CDR3, as DNA: TGTGCCAGTAGTCCGCGGACAGGGGGCATTGAAAAACTGTTTTTT. It codes for CASSPRTGGIEKLFF.

The rearrangement joins TRBV4-3 to TRBJ2-1; 7 bases match TRBD1. The CDR3 is 15 amino acids. The germline CDR1 and CDR2 sequences are LGHNA and YSLEER. Losses at the gene ends were 4 bases for V and 0 bases for J; bases not matched to a gene: 3. The CDR3 loop reads CASSRGGASYNEQFF. Written as DNA, the CDR3 is TGCGCCAGCAGCCGAGGGGGCGCCTCCTACAATGAGCAGTTCTTC.

This chain connects TRBV19 to TRBJ2-1; D gene uncertain. Germline V gene lookup returns CDR1 LNHDA and CDR2 SQIVND (reference sequence). CDR3 size: 13 residues. Deletions cut 2 bases from V and 9 bases from J, with 11 bases between. The CDR3, as DNA: TGTGCCAGTAGTATATACGGGCACTTTGAGCAGTTCTTC. Translated: CASSIYGHFEQFF.

The chain couples TRBV5-1 to TRBJ2-7, with TRBD1 identical over 7 bases. J was trimmed by 2 bases and V by 1 base; bases with no gene match: 3. CDR3 size: 14 residues. Germline values: CDR1 SGHRS, CDR2 YFSETQ. Written as DNA, the CDR3 is TGCGCCAGCAGCTTGTACGGACAGGCCTACGAGCAGTACTTC. Its protein is CASSLYGQAYEQYF.

This clone is a singleton in its sample. The rearrangement uses TRBV7-9 and TRBJ2-3, with D uncertain. The CDR3 contains 12 residues. The ends were cut back, 5 bases at V and 6 bases at J, with 9 bases in the middle. Per germline, CDR1 SEHNR and CDR2 FQNEAQ (reference sequence). The CDR3, as DNA: TGTGCCAGCAGCCTCCGAGCGGATACGCAGTATTTT. Translated: CASSLRADTQYF.

J is TRBJ2-7 and V is TRBV11-2, with 11 bases matching TRBD1. The germline CDR1 and CDR2 sequences are SGHAT and FQNNGV. Losses at the gene ends were 5 bases for V and 6 bases for J; bases not matched to a gene: 12. This CDR3 comprises 16 residues. CDR3 sequence (DNA): TGTGCCAGCAGCCCGAGGACAGGGGGCGCCGGAGGCGAGCAGTACTTC. Its translation is CASSPRTGGAGGEQYF.

The V gene is TRBV4-2, the J gene TRBJ1-2; 11 nucleotides align to TRBD1. Trimming cost V 2 bases and J 4 bases; bases outside gene matches: 6. This CDR3 is built from 16 residues. Germline V CDR1 and CDR2: LGHNA, YNFKEQ. DNA for the CDR3: TGTGCCAGCAGCCAAAGCGGACAGGGGGCAGGCTATGGCTACACCTTC. Amino acid sequence: CASSQSGQGAGYGYTF.

This clone was counted a few times. The CDR3 DNA follows: TGTGCCACGGGACAGAACCAGAATGAGCAGTTCTTC. This encodes CATGQNQNEQFF. The J gene is TRBJ2-1, the V gene TRBV2, with 7 bases lining up with TRBD1. Losses at the gene ends were 10 bases for V and 7 bases for J; bases not matched to a gene: 7. Germline assignment: CDR1 SNHLY and CDR2 FYNNEI. This CDR3 has 12 residues.

This clone was detected a few times. The chain recombines TRBV25-1 with TRBJ2-1, with 9 bases aligning to TRBD1. The V segment lost 4 bases and the J segment 7 bases; nucleotides outside the gene matches: 11. This CDR3 contains 16 residues. Germline-derived CDR1 and CDR2 are MGHDK and SYGVNS. The CDR3 loop is CASSAITGQGENEQFF. The CDR3 nucleotides read TGTGCCAGCAGTGCTATAACGGGACAGGGAGAGAATGAGCAGTTCTTC.

This clone was seen only a few times. The chain has TRBV7-9 and TRBJ1-2; D not certain. The germline V gene has CDR1 SEHNR and CDR2 FQNEAQ (reference sequence). This CDR3 is built from 13 residues. V was shortened by 1 base and J by 4 bases, with 7 bases between the two germline ends. The CDR3 protein is CASSLESFYGYTF. DNA for the CDR3: TGTGCCAGCAGCTTAGAATCATTCTATGGCTACACCTTC.

The chain recombines TRBV18 with TRBJ2-7; 9 nucleotides match TRBD2. The CDR3 runs to 18 residues. Germline CDR1 KGHSH, CDR2 LQKENI. The V gene end was trimmed by 3 bases and the J gene end by 5 bases; junction bases not matched to a gene: 17. The CDR3 DNA follows: TGTGCCAGCTCACCCGAGGACAGGCTGCTAGCGGGACGAGACGAGCAGTACTTC. It encodes CASSPEDRLLAGRDEQYF.

The chain couples TRBV9 to TRBJ1-3; D may be TRBD1 (5 bases). The ends were cut back, 3 bases at V and 5 bases at J, with 30 bases in the middle. CDR3 length: 20 amino acids. In germline, CDR1 is SGDLS, CDR2 YYNGEE. This CDR3 is CASSAETPGRRVYGRNTIYF. The CDR3 coding sequence is TGTGCCAGCAGCGCAGAAACCCCGGGACGGAGGGTTTATGGGAGAAACACCATATATTTT.

The CDR3 DNA follows: TGTGCCAGCAGTCCCCCCCGACAGGGGCGCAATCAGCCCCAGCATTTT. Translating gives CASSPPRQGRNQPQHF. The genes are TRBV28 and TRBJ1-5; the match to TRBD1 covers 8 bases. With 5 bases clipped from V and 2 bases from J, the junction kept 8 bases outside the gene matches. CDR1 and CDR2 (germline): MDHEN, SYDVKM. The CDR3 consists of 16 residues.

The sample holds a few counts of this clone. V and J are TRBV27 and TRBJ1-2, with D maybe TRBD1 (6 bases). The CDR3 runs 15 residues. Trimming took 1 base from V and 2 from J, leaving 11 bases between them. Germline V lookup: CDR1 MNHEY, CDR2 SMNVEV (reference sequence). This CDR3 reads CASSLYQGWNYGYTF. CDR3 in DNA: TGTGCCAGCAGTTTATACCAGGGGTGGAACTATGGCTACACCTTC.